Following are 3 T cell receptor delta chains from one sample sequenced in a study of DNA immune sequencing with unique molecular identifiers. All 8 TRDV and 4 TRDJ genes were targeted in 32-plex amplification of genomic DNA. Adapter PCR followed approximately 3 barcoding PCR cycles that attached a 12-nucleotide UMI. With CATT, TCRdb re-called clones from the multiplex PCR reads. The sample contains 2,300 or so delta-chain clones, 8.4% of which appear only once. The sequencing sample was made of gamma-delta T cells enriched from blood buffy coat, or unenriched PBMCs (not recorded which). The receptor source for this set is a human donor in good health.

In its sample, this clone was seen a few times. TCRdb pairs this DNA with a much larger clone's protein that differs at residue 11, likely a read error; the protein shown was translated from the DNA. This sequence joins TRDV2 and TRDJ3; maybe TRDD3 (5 bases). CDR3 length equals 20 residues. Trimming pared 0 bases from V and 0 bases from J, leaving 17 bases between. From germline, CDR1 is GEAIGNYY and CDR2 EKD. CDR3 amino acids: CACDTLGTTNSSWDTRQMFF. Written as DNA, the CDR3 is TGTGCCTGTGACACCTTGGGGACCACGAACAGCTCCTGGGACACCCGACAGATGTTTTTC.

This clone was found a few times. A far bigger clonotype differs at one base, so this is likely a read error. This sample includes further DNA sequences coding for the same CDR3. The V and J genes are TRDV2 and TRDJ1; D unclear. CDR1 and CDR2 from the germline V gene are GEAIGNYY and EKD. The CDR3 contains 14 residues. The V end lost 4 bases, the J end lost 3 bases, and 14 bases lay between the germline ends. The CDR3: CACDTVALPDKLIF. The CDR3 region has the DNA TGTGCCTGTGATACCGTCGCGCTACCCGATAAACTCATCTTT.

By share, this clone ranks as medium-sized. This likely traces to a read error, being one base from a far larger clone. The chain recombines TRDV2 with TRDJ3; possible D gene TRDD3, 5 bases. Germline assignment: CDR1 GEAIGNYY and CDR2 EKD. This CDR3 is built from 20 residues. CDR3 sequence (DNA): TGTGCCTGTAACACCTTGGGGACCACGAACGGCTCCTGGGACACCCGACAGATGTTTTTC. Its protein is CACNTLGTTNGSWDTRQMFF.